Listed below are T cell receptor beta chains from one sample, sequenced in a study of CD8 T cells in ankylosing spondylitis. Via MiXCR, TCRdb re-called the 5' RACE reads, giving one row per CDR3 protein. Of about 700,000 distinct CDR3 sequences listed, 15% to 20% are singletons. Material: blood, either unsorted or a sorted T cell fraction (not recorded which). These receptors came from a male donor with ankylosing spondylitis. CDR3s include the opening cysteine and the closing phenylalanine or tryptophan. The D gene is left open where the match is weak. Not every row has a clone size; where given, it reads once, few, many or a size class.

TRBJ1-1 | few | TRBV20-1 | TRBD1 | TGCAGTGCTAGAGACATAAGGGAGGCAGGGGGCCCCACTTTACGAGCTTTCTTT | CSARDIREAGGPTLRAFF
TRBJ1-5 | many | TRBV3-1 | TRBD1 | TGTGCCAGCTCACAGGGGTTTGGTCAGCCCCAGCATTTT | CASSQGFGQPQHF
TRBJ2-7 | once | TRBV3-1 | TRBD2 | TGTGCCAGCAGCCAATCCGGACTAGTTTTCGACGAGCAGTACTTC | CASSQSGLVFDEQYF
TRBJ2-1 | few | TRBV6-5 | NA | TGTGCCAGCAGCCGGGACATTGAGCAGTTCTTC | CASSRDIEQFF
TRBJ2-1 | many | TRBV20-1 | NA | TGCAGTGCTAGTTCGCCCGGGACTGGAAACAATGAGCAGTTCTTC | CSASSPGTGNNEQFF
TRBJ1-2 | NA | TRBV5-1 | TRBD1 | TGCGCCAGCAGCTTGGGGGACAGGGAGTTCTATGGCTACACCTTC | CASSLGDREFYGYTF
TRBJ1-5 | NA | TRBV7-2 | TRBD1 | TGTGCCAGCAGCTTGGGGCAGGGGGGCGGTTTCAATCAGCCCCAGCATTTT | CASSLGQGGGFNQPQHF
TRBJ2-5 | NA | TRBV13 | TRBD1 | TGTGCCAGCAGCTTAGCGGGACAGGGGAAAGAGACCCAGTACTTC | CASSLAGQGKETQYF
TRBJ2-1 | NA | TRBV24-1 | NA | TGTGCCACCAGTGATCCGGACAATTCCCGCAATGAGCAGTTCTTC | CATSDPDNSRNEQFF
TRBJ2-5 | NA | TRBV12-3/TRBV12-4 | TRBD2 | TGTGCCAGCGGAGAGAGCGGGGAAGAGACCCAGTACTTC | CASGESGEETQYF
TRBJ2-3 | NA | TRBV16 | TRBD1 | TGTGCCAGCAGCCGCAACAGGGGAAACACAGATACGCAGTATTTT | CASSRNRGNTDTQYF
TRBJ2-2 | NA | TRBV20-1 | TRBD2 | TGCAGTGCTAGAACTAGCGGGATTAGGGAGCTGTTTTTT | CSARTSGIRELFF
TRBJ2-7 | many | TRBV5-1 | NA | TGCGCCAGCAGCCTCCAGGGGAGCCACGAGCAGTACTTC | CASSLQGSHEQYF
TRBJ1-1 | few | TRBV5-1 | NA | TGCGCCAGCAGCGCCGTAGGGCAAGCGGACACTGAAGCTTTCTTT | CASSAVGQADTEAFF
TRBJ2-1 | NA | TRBV29-1 | TRBD2 | TGCAGCCTTCAACGGGGGGAACCATACAATGAGCAGTTCTTC | CSLQRGEPYNEQFF
TRBJ2-3 | NA | TRBV29-1 | TRBD1 | TGCAGCGTACCCGGGACAGGGGGCGTGGGCACAGATACGCAGTATTTT | CSVPGTGGVGTDTQYF
TRBJ1-1 | NA | TRBV29-1 | NA | TGCAGCGTTCGCGACGGTAACACTGAAGCTTTCTTT | CSVRDGNTEAFF
TRBJ1-6 | NA | TRBV5-1 | NA | TGCGCCAGCCAACAAGAGGGGTCACCCCTCCACTTT | CASQQEGSPLHF
TRBJ2-7 | few | TRBV13 | TRBD2 | TGTGCCAGCAGCTTACGCATGGGACTGACTAGCGGGAGCGGGGAGCAGTACTTC | CASSLRMGLTSGSGEQYF
TRBJ2-1 | NA | TRBV20-1 | TRBD2 | TGCAGTGCTAGAGATCCAGGCCCTAGCGGGTACTACAATGAGCAGTTCTTC | CSARDPGPSGYYNEQFF
TRBJ2-1 | few | TRBV7-8 | TRBD2 | TGTGCCAGCAGCTCCCTGCCGGGGAGGGGCTCGAATGAGCAGTTCTTC | CASSSLPGRGSNEQFF
TRBJ2-2 | few | TRBV20-1 | NA | TGCAGTGCTAGGTATCGCGCCGGGGAGCTGTTTTTT | CSARYRAGELFF
TRBJ2-3 | NA | TRBV5-1 | TRBD2 | TGCGCCAGCTTTATAGCGGGAACCGGAGATACGCAGTATTTT | CASFIAGTGDTQYF
TRBJ2-1 | few | TRBV4-3 | NA | TGCGCCAGCAGCCGGTCGGGGTCAGACTACAATGAGCAGTTCTTC | CASSRSGSDYNEQFF
TRBJ2-2 | NA | TRBV7-2 | NA | TGTGCCAGCAGCTTAGTCAGGGGAACCGGGGAGCTGTTTTTT | CASSLVRGTGELFF
TRBJ2-2 | few | TRBV6-5 | NA | TGTGCCAGCAGTTCGACCAGGAGGCAGAACACCGGGGAGCTGTTTTTT | CASSSTRRQNTGELFF
TRBJ2-3 | many | TRBV29-1 | NA | TGCAGCGTCGAAGTGGATACGCAGTATTTT | CSVEVDTQYF
TRBJ2-1 | NA | TRBV25-1 | TRBD2 | TGTGCCAGCAGTGGAGGAACTAGCGGGGGGAGGTACAATGAGCAGTTCTTC | CASSGGTSGGRYNEQFF
TRBJ1-5 | NA | TRBV5-6 | NA | TGTGCCAGCAGCTTGAGAGCAGGGATTCAGCCCCAGCATTTT | CASSLRAGIQPQHF
TRBJ1-1 | NA | TRBV5-1 | NA | TGCGCCAGCAGCTTCACGGCAGGGACCACTGAAGCTTTCTTT | CASSFTAGTTEAFF
TRBJ2-1 | NA | TRBV19 | TRBD2 | TGTGCCAGTGGACCGGGACTAGCGGGAGTTAATGAGCAGTTCTTC | CASGPGLAGVNEQFF
TRBJ1-4 | NA | TRBV7-2 | NA | TGTGCCAGCAGCTTAGTTGTATTTGGGGAGGGAAAACTGTTTTTT | CASSLVVFGEGKLFF
TRBJ2-1 | NA | TRBV27 | TRBD2 | TGTGCCAGCAGTTCTGACCTAGCGGGAGGGATCTATGAGCAGTTCTTC | CASSSDLAGGIYEQFF
TRBJ1-1 | NA | TRBV7-8 | NA | TGTGCCAGCAGCCTCGGCCCACGGGGCGCGAACACTGAAGCTTTCTTT | CASSLGPRGANTEAFF
TRBJ2-7 | NA | TRBV30 | NA | TGTGCCTGGAGACGGAGCCTCTACGAGCAGTACTTC | CAWRRSLYEQYF
TRBJ2-5 | NA | TRBV6-2/TRBV6-3 | NA | TGTGCCAGCAGTTTGGAGACCCGGTGGACCCAGTACTTC | CASSLETRWTQYF
TRBJ2-3 | NA | TRBV12-3/TRBV12-4 | NA | TGTGCCAGCAGGGCGACAAGCACAGATACGCAGTATTTT | CASRATSTDTQYF
TRBJ1-2 | NA | TRBV4-3 | NA | TGCGCCAGCAGCCAAGATCGAGCGGCAGGAGGCAACTATGGCTACACCTTC | CASSQDRAAGGNYGYTF
TRBJ2-5 | NA | TRBV7-2 | NA | TGTGCCAGCAGCTTAGACCCGGAGGGGACCCAGTACTTC | CASSLDPEGTQYF
TRBJ1-6 | few | TRBV5-1 | NA | TGCGCCAGCAGCTTGGGGGTCCCAGGGGTCGGTTCACCCCTCCACTTT | CASSLGVPGVGSPLHF
TRBJ2-6 | few | TRBV6-2/TRBV6-3 | NA | TGTGCCAGCAGGGGGCGGGGTGGGGCCAACGTCCTGACTTTC | CASRGRGGANVLTF
TRBJ2-1 | NA | TRBV12-3/TRBV12-4 | NA | TGTGCCAGCTGTGATCGGGACTTCCCTTATTTTAAGTTCTTC | CASCDRDFPYFKFF
TRBJ2-7 | many | TRBV20-1 | NA | TGCAGTGCCAGCGACCCCAGGGACCCATCCTACGAGCAGTACTTC | CSASDPRDPSYEQYF
TRBJ2-4 | few | TRBV5-1 | TRBD1 | TGCGCCAGCAGCGTTTTAACAGGGGCCACCGGAAACATTCAGTACTTC | CASSVLTGATGNIQYF
TRBJ2-7 | few | TRBV12-3/TRBV12-4 | NA | TGTGCCAGCAGTCCCGGACGGCCACCCTACGAGCAGTACTTC | CASSPGRPPYEQYF
TRBJ1-4 | many | TRBV7-9 | TRBD1 | TGTGCCAGCAGCTACCGGGACAGGGATGAAAAACTGTTTTTT | CASSYRDRDEKLFF
TRBJ1-2 | few | TRBV3-1 | NA | TGTGCCAGCAGCCAACTCTCCAGCTCTAACTATGGCTACACCTTC | CASSQLSSSNYGYTF
TRBJ2-1 | NA | TRBV12-3/TRBV12-4 | TRBD1 | TGTGCCAGCAGTTTAACGGGACAGATCTACAATGAGCAGTTCTTC | CASSLTGQIYNEQFF